The 9 T cell receptor beta chains in this list originate from one sample, sequenced in a study of breast tumors, draining lymph nodes, adjacent tissues. TCRdb passed the multiplex PCR reads through MiXCR, listing each CDR3 protein once. The sample has approximately 130,000 distinct CDR3 sequences, around 20% seen once. Axillary draining lymph nodes of breast cancer patients supplied the node samples. The sample consisted of axillary lymph node tissue. The receptors come from a female donor with breast cancer. Some clones in this sample may be carry-over from other donors' samples.

To note about this clonotype: At one end the junction does not follow the germline gene, possibly because of a read error. The V call is TRBV10-3, the J call TRBJ2-2; D is unclear. This CDR3 comprises 12 residues. Germline CDR1 ENHRY, CDR2 SYGVKD. The CDR3 DNA is TGTGCCACCAGTGATAACACCGGGGAGCTGTTTTTT. Translating it yields CATSDNTGELFF.

This clonotype was detected ten times or more. The chain recombines TRBV30 with TRBJ2-5; no clear D. Trimming took 2 bases from V and 5 from J, leaving 6 bases between them. This CDR3 contains 11 residues. Germline lookup yields CDR1 GTSNPN and CDR2 SVGIG (reference sequence). CDR3 sequence: CAWSFKETQYF. In DNA, the CDR3 is TGTGCCTGGAGTTTTAAGGAGACCCAGTACTTC.

This clonotype occurred many times. The rearrangement links TRBV4-1 to TRBJ2-1; D tentatively reads TRBD1 or TRBD2 (6 bases each). Germline V lookup: CDR1 MGHRA, CDR2 YSYEKL. The ends were cut back, 2 bases at V and 0 bases at J, with 20 bases in the middle. The CDR3 consists of 19 residues. In DNA form, the CDR3 reads TGCGCCAGCAGCCAATCTTTTCTCTGGGGGGCCAGCTCCTACAATGAGCAGTTCTTC. It codes for CASSQSFLWGASSYNEQFF.

This clonotype has at least ten counts. The chain carries TRBV25-1 and TRBJ2-1, with 12 bases identical to TRBD2. V lost 5 bases, J lost 6 bases, and 11 bases stayed unmatched. The CDR3 consists of 17 residues. The germline V gene encodes CDR1 MGHDK and CDR2 SYGVNS. CDR3 DNA sequence: TGTGCCAGCAGTCCTCGAGGACTAGCGGGAACTGGCAATGAGCAGTTCTTC. Translated: CASSPRGLAGTGNEQFF.

A note on this clonotype: Since a much larger clone is just one base distant, this may be a read error. V is TRBV19 and J is TRBJ2-7, with 7 bases matching TRBD2. This CDR3 contains 15 residues. Germline values: CDR1 LNHDA, CDR2 SQIVND (reference sequence). V dropped 6 bases and J dropped 4; count of bases not matched to a gene: 12. The CDR3 bases are TGTGCCAGTAGCCAATCTGGCGGGAGTTATTACGAGCAGTACTTC. Protein: CASSQSGGSYYEQYF. Full variable domain (outside the CDR3, taken from reference TRBV19 and TRBJ2-7): DGGITQSPKYLFRKEGQNVTLSCEQNLNHDAMYWYRQDPGQGLRLIYYSQIVNDFQKGDIAEGYSVSREKKESFPLTVTSAQKNPTAFYLCASSQSGGSYYEQYFGPGTRLTVT.

Ten or more counts support this clonotype. The rearrangement links TRBV18 to TRBJ2-3; D remains ambiguous. The ends were cut back, 0 bases at V and 1 base at J, with 5 bases in the middle. Germline CDR1 reads KGHSH; CDR2 reads LQKENI. This CDR3 region has 14 residues. The CDR3 nucleotides are TGTGCCAGCTCACCACCTTCCCGCACAGATACGCAGTATTTT. Its protein is CASSPPSRTDTQYF.

This clonotype was observed at least ten times. This chain uses TRBV20-1 with TRBJ2-5; 13 bases are a match to TRBD2. Per the germline V gene, CDR1 is DFQATT and CDR2 is SNEGSKA (reference sequence). V shed 2 bases and J 3 bases; nucleotides not matched to a gene: 3. The CDR3 contains 15 residues. As DNA, the CDR3 is TGCAGTGCTAGACGGACTAGCGGGGGAGAAGAGACCCAGTACTTC. Protein: CSARRTSGGEETQYF.

A word on this clonotype: A much larger clone differs by one base, so this may be a read error. The chain carries TRBV14 and TRBJ1-4; tentatively, D is TRBD1 (6 bases). The germline CDR1 and CDR2 sequences are SGHDN and FVKESK. The CDR3 spans 15 residues. The CDR3: CASSQDWGPGEKPFF. CDR3 sequence (DNA): TGTGCCAGCAGCCAAGATTGGGGGCCTGGAGAAAAACCGTTTTTT.

The table lists this clonotype with many counts. The rearrangement joins TRBV5-6 to TRBJ2-1; tentative D call: TRBD2 (6 bases). Germline V gene data show CDR1 as SGHDT and CDR2 as YYEEEE. The CDR3 runs 14 residues. V lost 4 bases and J lost 2, with 10 bases in between. CDR3 nucleotide sequence: TGTGCCAGCAGCCCGGGACTTACCTACAATGAGCAGTTCTTC. Its translation: CASSPGLTYNEQFF.